The subject of this entry is one TCR beta chain. Here immunoSEQ multiplex PCR was the method, and the copy in TCRdb shows in-frame clones only, minus some. Of over 150,000 clones in the sample, 84% were seen once. The trim removed 1 base at V and 4 bases at J, leaving 5 bases unmatched. This CDR3 has 16 residues. Per the germline V gene, CDR1 is SGHRS and CDR2 is YFSETQ. This sample stems from a study of blood T cell repertoires in COVID-19. At the level of the study: PBMCs, B-cell-depleted T cells, or T cells provided the cDNA or gDNA that made up the material.

Across about two dozen US areas, participants ranged in age from about 18 to 100 years. Participant-reported clinical history was the basis for cohort assignment. The chain employs TRBV5-1 and TRBJ1-1; 12 nucleotides align to TRBD1. The specimen sequenced was PBMCs or T cells enriched from blood (not recorded which). This clonotype originated in a woman aged 25 to 39 who had recovered from COVID-19. The CDR3 sequence is CASSLRDRGQGTEAFF. The CDR3 nucleotides are TGCGCCAGCAGCTTGAGGGACAGGGGGCAGGGCACTGAAGCTTTCTTT.